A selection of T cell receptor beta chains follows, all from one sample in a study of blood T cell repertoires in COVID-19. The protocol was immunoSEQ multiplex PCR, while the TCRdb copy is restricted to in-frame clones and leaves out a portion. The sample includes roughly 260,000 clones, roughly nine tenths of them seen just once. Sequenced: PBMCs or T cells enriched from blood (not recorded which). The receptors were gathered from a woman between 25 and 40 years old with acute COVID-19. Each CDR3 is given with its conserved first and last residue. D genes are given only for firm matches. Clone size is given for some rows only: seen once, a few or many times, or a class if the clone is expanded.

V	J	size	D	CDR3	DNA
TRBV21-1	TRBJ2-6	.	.	CASSKALGGTSGANVLTF	TGTGCCAGCAGCAAAGCCCTCGGGGGAACCTCTGGGGCCAACGTCCTGACTTTC
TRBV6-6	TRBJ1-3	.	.	CAVKQERYGNTIYF	TGTGCCGTAAAACAGGAGCGTTACGGAAACACCATATATTTT
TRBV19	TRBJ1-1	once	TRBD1	CASRPSGGGKAFF	TGTGCCAGTAGGCCCAGCGGAGGGGGCAAAGCTTTCTTT
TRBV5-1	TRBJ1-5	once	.	CASSLAPGGAGSNQPQHF	TGCGCCAGCAGCTTGGCCCCTGGGGGGGCGGGTAGCAATCAGCCCCAGCATTTT
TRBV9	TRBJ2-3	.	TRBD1	CASSVGDRGGTDTQYF	TGTGCCAGCAGCGTTGGGGACAGGGGCGGCACAGATACGCAGTATTTT
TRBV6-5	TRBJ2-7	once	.	CASPGTGSYEQYF	TGTGCCAGCCCTGGGACTGGCTCCTACGAGCAGTACTTC
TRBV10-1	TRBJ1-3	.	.	CASSEGEGTGNTIYF	TGCGCCAGCAGTGAGGGGGAGGGCACTGGAAACACCATATATTTT
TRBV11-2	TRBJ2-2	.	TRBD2	CASGLAGGNTGELFF	TGTGCCAGCGGATTAGCGGGGGGCAACACCGGGGAGCTGTTTTTT
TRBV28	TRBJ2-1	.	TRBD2	CASRGAAGGDDEQFF	TGTGCCAGCAGAGGGGCAGCGGGAGGTGACGATGAGCAGTTCTTC
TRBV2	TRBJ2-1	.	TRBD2	CATRRDYSYNEQFF	TGTGCCACGAGGAGGGACTACTCCTACAATGAGCAGTTCTTC
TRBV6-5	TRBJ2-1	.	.	CASSLSGGSYNEQFF	TGTGCCAGCAGTTTATCTGGCGGCTCCTACAATGAGCAGTTCTTC
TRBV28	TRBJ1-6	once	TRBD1	CASSLGQGTSPLHF	TGTGCCAGCAGCCTTGGACAGGGAACTTCACCCCTCCACTTT
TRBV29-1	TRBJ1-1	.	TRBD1	CSVADRGDTEAFF	TGCAGCGTTGCCGACAGGGGGGACACTGAAGCTTTCTTT
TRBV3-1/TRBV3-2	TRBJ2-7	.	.	CVGTVPYEQYF	TGTGTTGGTACGGTCCCTTACGAGCAGTACTTC
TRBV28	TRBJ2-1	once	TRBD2	CASSYLGLAGPKWNEQFF	TGTGCCAGCAGTTACCTGGGGCTAGCGGGACCGAAGTGGAATGAGCAGTTCTTC
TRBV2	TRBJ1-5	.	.	CASSPQGTSNQPQHF	TGTGCCAGCAGTCCTCAGGGCACGAGCAATCAGCCCCAGCATTTT
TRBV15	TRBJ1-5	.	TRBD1	CATSRGDRTGGKQPQHF	TGTGCCACCAGCAGAGGGGATCGGACAGGGGGTAAGCAGCCCCAGCATTTT
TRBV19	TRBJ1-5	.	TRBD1	CASSGTGDQPQHF	TGTGCCAGTAGCGGGACAGGGGATCAGCCCCAGCATTTT
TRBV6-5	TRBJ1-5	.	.	CASSKQGEQPQHF	TGTGCCAGCAGTAAACAGGGTGAGCAGCCCCAGCATTTT
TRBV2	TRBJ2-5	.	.	CASSEVLARLTQYF	TGTGCCAGCAGTGAGGTCCTGGCCCGCTTGACCCAGTACTTC